The entry below gives a single T cell receptor (beta chain) sequence along with its context. Its antigen remains unknown. The primer mix had 60 Vbeta and 13 Jbeta primers. Using immunoSEQ multiplex PCR, the repertoire was profiled, and TCRdb retains in-frame clones only, with some absent. The sample holds 160,000 or so clones, 82% seen once. The data stem from a study of cytomegalovirus exposure and HLA in healthy donors. Study context: Earlier results showed roughly 120 million unique TCR beta sequences derived from some 190 million T cells. Around 80 million unique TCR sequences came from HLA-typed donors in an early release. Study findings and constraints: As a later analysis revealed, most CMV-associated TCR beta chains appeared HLA-restricted. Cytomegalovirus association was listed for around 170 TCR beta chains.

This CDR3 spans 13 amino acids. J lost 10 bases, V lost 5 bases, and 8 bases had no gene match. Germline V gene data show CDR1 as LNHDA and CDR2 as SQIVND (reference sequence). The rearrangement uses TRBV19 and TRBJ1-2, with 9 bases aligning to TRBD1. Sequenced sample: PBMCs. The clonotype was recovered from a woman in her 50s in good health and CMV-seropositive. The CDR3 reads CASSVGTGNTYTF. CDR3 bases: TGTGCCAGTAGTGTTGGGACAGGGAATACCTACACCTTC.